The rows below give T cell receptor beta chains drawn from one sample of a study of blood T cell repertoires in COVID-19. Repertoires were generated with immunoSEQ multiplex PCR, while TCRdb's copy carries only in-frame clones and drops some. The sample lists 100,000 to 120,000 clones; over 75% were seen once. Sequenced: peripheral blood. All receptors come from a woman between 70 and 85 years old who had recovered from COVID-19. The CDR3 runs from the conserved cysteine through the conserved F or W. Some rows have no size entry. The others give once, few or many, or a class for an expanded clone.

size	V	J	length	CDR3
many	TRBV6-1	TRBJ2-7	15	CASSEGYSPSYEQYF
-	TRBV6-2/TRBV6-3	TRBJ2-2	15	CASSGGRGITGELFF
-	TRBV30	TRBJ2-5	13	CAWSTNRGETQYF
-	TRBV30	TRBJ2-7	15	CAWSPPRFISYEQYF
-	TRBV5-1	TRBJ2-7	13	CASSLVAGSEQYF
-	TRBV5-1	TRBJ2-2	16	CASSPTSGSWTGELFF
-	TRBV6-2/TRBV6-3	TRBJ1-2	13	CASSYQGDYGYTF
-	TRBV12-3/TRBV12-4	TRBJ2-3	13	CASSTTGVDTQYF
once	TRBV7-9	TRBJ1-2	13	CASIPTGSAGYTF
-	TRBV19	TRBJ1-6	14	CASNGVRGNSPLHF
-	TRBV6-4	TRBJ1-5	18	CASRHRDRGMNVNQPQHF
-	TRBV9	TRBJ2-3	14	CASSVLGVGDTQYF
-	TRBV5-4	TRBJ2-3	17	CASSSPLQGSSTDTQYF
-	TRBV7-2	TRBJ2-7	17	CASSLDGTGFSSYEQYF
few	TRBV27	TRBJ2-1	17	CASSLPPSGTSLNEQFF
few	TRBV6-1	TRBJ2-7	16	CASSDPGGESSYEQYF
-	TRBV19	TRBJ2-3	19	CASSMSPAETSGGTDTQYF
-	TRBV18	TRBJ2-5	17	CASSPPRGGRTTETQYF
-	TRBV18	TRBJ2-7	14	CASSPGQSDYEQYF
-	TRBV5-1	TRBJ2-2	13	CASSLRSSGELFF
-	TRBV9	TRBJ2-1	15	CASSVEYSGGGEQFF
-	TRBV6-5	TRBJ1-2	13	CASSNRGAGGYTF
-	TRBV4-3	TRBJ2-2	18	CASSQDGDQGAFTGELFF
-	TRBV6-4	TRBJ2-7	15	CASSDSYGSSHEQYF
-	TRBV2	TRBJ2-7	14	CASNLMGALYEQYF
once	TRBV4-3	TRBJ2-7	17	CASSQEIGDRGFYEQYF
-	TRBV5-1	TRBJ2-7	15	CASSPDRVTSYEQYF
-	TRBV18	TRBJ2-5	14	CASSPGDQGETQYF
once	TRBV28	TRBJ2-2	15	CASSPGGWGTGELFF
-	TRBV5-8	TRBJ1-2	14	CASAITGTTGGYTF
-	TRBV29-1	TRBJ2-3	13	CSVRTKLTDTQYF
few	TRBV5-1	TRBJ2-7	14	CASSWGTGAYEQYF
-	TRBV7-8	TRBJ1-3	15	CASSLVTGRQNTIYF
-	TRBV7-2	TRBJ2-7	13	CASSPSGTYEQYF
-	TRBV19	TRBJ1-6	21	CASSMGGTGRIRSSYNSPLHF
-	TRBV7-9	TRBJ1-4	15	CASSPPGPRGEKLFF
-	TRBV4-2	TRBJ2-6	18	CASSQVRTGGSGANVLTF
-	TRBV7-2	TRBJ1-4	14	CASSPTATNEKLFF
-	TRBV3-1/TRBV3-2	TRBJ1-1	13	CASSQGGGPEAFF
-	TRBV5-1	TRBJ2-1	15	CASSFDRGAYNEQFF
-	TRBV6-6	TRBJ1-2	13	CASSYASDYGYTF
-	TRBV5-5	TRBJ1-5	13	CASSLEANQPQHF
-	TRBV7-7	TRBJ2-3	15	CASSPELRNRDTQYF
-	TRBV3-1/TRBV3-2	TRBJ1-4	11	CASSHSEKLFF
-	TRBV18	TRBJ1-5	15	CASSLDRGPYQPQHF